This T cell receptor (beta chain) appears in the sequencing data of a study of vaccination effects on CD4 cells after COVID-19 (dated by TCRdb to 2021 to 2024). About the full investigation: Post-vaccine samples across the study were collected a median of 72 days after the second dose, with a range of 14 to 241. SARS-CoV-2 spike-specific CD4+ TCR repertoires from before and after mRNA vaccination were compared in COVID-19 convalescent patients and in infection-naive vaccine recipients. The full study included over 8 COVID-19 convalescent patients and a handful of SARS-CoV-2-naive healthy vaccine recipients. The Oncomine TCR Beta short-read assay on an Illumina iSeq 100 was used to sequence cultures from other donors in the study.

Trimmed from V: 5 bases; trimmed from J: 4 bases; junction bases lacking a gene match: 11. There are 16 amino acids in the CDR3, from cysteine to phenylalanine inclusive. The CDR3 DNA has 48 bases and is translated from base 1. Taken from the germline V gene (reference sequence), the CDR1 and CDR2 loops are SEHNR and FQNEAQ. To identify antigen-specific CD4+ T cell clonotypes by their expansion, the ViraFEST assay first stimulated PBMC with viral peptide pools and then applied TCR sequencing. After less than eleven days of culture, CD4+ T cells were isolated with the EasySep CD4+ T cell isolation kit. Participants received two doses of either the BNT162b2 or the mRNA-1273 mRNA SARS-CoV-2 vaccine. None of the healthy vaccine recipients had a prior SARS-CoV-2 infection, which was confirmed by nucleocapsid antibody tests that came back negative both before and after vaccination. About 2.1 million PBMC per well were cultured in IMDM with about 5.4% human AB serum, roughly 11 IU/ml IL-2 and gentamicin, plus 10 ug/ml peptides. Half of the culture medium was replaced with fresh IL-2-containing medium on days 3 and 7. Each peptide stimulation condition was cultured in triplicate wells unless otherwise noted. Using Ficoll-Paque Plus gradient centrifugation, PBMC were separated from whole blood and then either used fresh or cryopreserved at -140C. Overlapping peptide pools spanned the spike proteins of SARS-CoV-2 and the common cold coronaviruses HCoV-NL63, HCoV-OC43 and HCoV-229E. Genomic DNA was extracted from cultured CD4+ T cells with the QIAamp micro DNA kit.

Worth noting for this clone: The clone's antigen remains unknown. No much larger clone exists at a distance of one base, and base qualities are not known.

General findings and caveats noted by the study authors: Limitations of the study were the small number of convalescent patients and the absence of early post-infection timepoints. Clones induced by infection and clones induced by vaccination both contracted markedly at late timepoints after vaccination, which fits with T cell responses waning over time. Among healthy vaccine recipients, nearly all vaccine-induced clones were SARS-CoV-2 mono-reactive, and just 1 of 255 was cross-reactive with common cold coronaviruses.

Library preparation employed the immunoSEQ multiplex PCR assay. DNA from the cultured and isolated CD4+ T cells underwent TCR beta CDR3 sequencing. The authors processed their data as follows. Non-productive TCR sequences were discarded, and reads were trimmed to the CDR3 region, with only CDR3s of 7 or more amino acids retained. The MANAFEST web app was used to identify antigen-specific clonotypes by comparing expansion in peptide wells with expansion in reference cultures. To count as positive, a clone had to show expansion at FDR<0.05 compared with the reference and with all other wells, an odds ratio above 5, and a frequency above 0.1% in two replicate wells. Clonotypes significantly expanded in SARS-CoV-2 spike wells and in at least one common cold coronavirus spike condition were defined as cross-reactive. Using the stringdist R package, CDR3 similarity was measured by Levenshtein distance, and unrooted trees were constructed with ape in R 3.6.1. Not all clones reach the TCRdb copy of this immuneACCESS table, which keeps in-frame sequences only. Checked studies attribute under half of the gap to unresolved V genes and leave the rest unexplained. The V and J calls and clone size are taken from that table; D and trimming were inferred from the DNA. The sample yields roughly 24,000 clones; 72% were counted once. The leading ten clones occupy approximately 10% of the sample.

The starting material was CD4+ T cells from PBMCs cultured with HCoV-NL63 spike peptides, obtained after COVID-19 vaccination. This sample's cell subset or site label indicates: HCoV-NL63 spike overlapping peptide pool stimulation. This sequence originates from a human donor who received a COVID-19 vaccine. The rearranged chain carries TRBV7-9 and TRBJ2-7; TRBD2 aligns with 10 central bases. In nucleotide form, the sequence is TGTGCCAGCAGCCCGGGGGCTAGCGGGGGTTCATACGAGCAGTACTTC. It specifies CASSPGASGGSYEQYF.